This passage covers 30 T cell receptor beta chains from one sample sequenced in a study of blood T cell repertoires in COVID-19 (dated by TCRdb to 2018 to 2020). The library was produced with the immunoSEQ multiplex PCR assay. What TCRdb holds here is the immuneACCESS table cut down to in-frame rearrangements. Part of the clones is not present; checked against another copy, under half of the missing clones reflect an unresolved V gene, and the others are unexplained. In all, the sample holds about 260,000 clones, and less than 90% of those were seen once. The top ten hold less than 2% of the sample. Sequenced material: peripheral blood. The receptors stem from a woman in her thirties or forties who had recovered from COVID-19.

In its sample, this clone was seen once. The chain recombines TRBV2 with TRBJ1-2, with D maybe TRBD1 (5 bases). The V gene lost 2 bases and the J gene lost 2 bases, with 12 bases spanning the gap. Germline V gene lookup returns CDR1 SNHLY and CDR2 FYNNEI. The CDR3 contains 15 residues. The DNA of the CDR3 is TGTGCCAGCAGTGAATGGCGTGCAGGGAACTATGGCTACACCTTC. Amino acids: CASSEWRAGNYGYTF.

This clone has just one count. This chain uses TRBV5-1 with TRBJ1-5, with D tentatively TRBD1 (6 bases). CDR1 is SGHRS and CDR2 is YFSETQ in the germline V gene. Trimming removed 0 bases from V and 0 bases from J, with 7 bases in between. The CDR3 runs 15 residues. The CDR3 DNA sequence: TGCGCCAGCAGCTTGGAGGGACATAGCAATCAGCCCCAGCATTTT. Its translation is CASSLEGHSNQPQHF.

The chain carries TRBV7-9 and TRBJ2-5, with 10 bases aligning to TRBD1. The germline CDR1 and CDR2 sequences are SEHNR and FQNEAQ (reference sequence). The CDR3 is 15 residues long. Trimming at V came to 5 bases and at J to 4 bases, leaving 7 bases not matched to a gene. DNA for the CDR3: TGTGCCAGCAGCCCGGGACAGGGGCTTGGAGAGACCCAGTACTTC. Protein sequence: CASSPGQGLGETQYF.

The CDR3 protein is CTSSQGPSAGENTGELFF. The CDR3 DNA is TGCACCAGCAGCCAAGGTCCTTCGGCGGGGGAGAACACCGGGGAGCTGTTTTTT. This chain uses TRBV1 with TRBJ2-2; TRBD2, the table's D call, was not compared with the DNA. TRBV1 is an annotated pseudogene. There are 18 residues in the CDR3.

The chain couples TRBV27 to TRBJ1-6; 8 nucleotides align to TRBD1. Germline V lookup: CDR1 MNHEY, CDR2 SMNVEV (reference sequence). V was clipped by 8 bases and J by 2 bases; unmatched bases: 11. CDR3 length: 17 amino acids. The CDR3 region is CASPTPDRAAYNSPLHF. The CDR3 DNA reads TGTGCCAGCCCCACCCCGGACAGGGCGGCCTATAATTCACCCCTCCACTTT.

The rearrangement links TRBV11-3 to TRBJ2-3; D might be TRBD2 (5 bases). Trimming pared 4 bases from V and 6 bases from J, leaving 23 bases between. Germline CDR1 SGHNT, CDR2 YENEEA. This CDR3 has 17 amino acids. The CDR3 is CASSSPWVVETTDTQYF. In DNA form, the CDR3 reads TGTGCCAGCAGCTCCCCCTGGGTTGTGGAGACTACGGATACGCAGTATTTT.

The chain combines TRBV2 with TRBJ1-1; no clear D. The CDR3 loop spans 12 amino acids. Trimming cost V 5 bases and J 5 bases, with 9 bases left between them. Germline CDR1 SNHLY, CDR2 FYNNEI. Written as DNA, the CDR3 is TGTGCCAGCAGTAACACCAGAACTGAAGCTTTCTTT. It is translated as CASSNTRTEAFF.

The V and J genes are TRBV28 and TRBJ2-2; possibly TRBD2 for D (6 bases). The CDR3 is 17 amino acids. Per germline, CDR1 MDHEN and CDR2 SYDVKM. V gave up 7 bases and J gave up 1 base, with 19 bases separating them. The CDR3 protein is CASTTPPGTGNTGELFF. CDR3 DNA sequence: TGTGCCAGCACCACCCCCCCCGGGACTGGGAACACCGGGGAGCTGTTTTTT.

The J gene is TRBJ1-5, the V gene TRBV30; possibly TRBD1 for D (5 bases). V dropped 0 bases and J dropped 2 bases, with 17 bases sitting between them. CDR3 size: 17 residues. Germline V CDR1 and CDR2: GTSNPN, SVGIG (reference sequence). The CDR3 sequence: CAWSVPEGRYGNQPQHF. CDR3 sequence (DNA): TGTGCCTGGAGTGTACCAGAGGGGAGGTATGGCAATCAGCCCCAGCATTTT. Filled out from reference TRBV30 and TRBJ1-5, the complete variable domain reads SQTIHQWPATLVQPVGSPLSLECTVEGTSNPNLYWYRQAAGRGLQLLFYSVGIGQISSEVPQNLSASRPQDRQFILSSKKLLLSDSGFYLCAWSVPEGRYGNQPQHFGDGTRLSIL.

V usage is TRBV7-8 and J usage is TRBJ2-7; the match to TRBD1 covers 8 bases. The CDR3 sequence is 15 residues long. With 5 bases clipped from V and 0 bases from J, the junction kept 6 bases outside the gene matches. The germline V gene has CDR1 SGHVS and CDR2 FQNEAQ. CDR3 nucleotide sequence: TGTGCCAGCAGCCTCGGGACAGGTGTCTCCTACGAGCAGTACTTC. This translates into CASSLGTGVSYEQYF.

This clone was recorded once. The CDR3 here is CAWSELQTLYGYTF. The CDR3 bases are TGTGCCTGGAGCGAGCTGCAGACACTCTATGGCTACACCTTC. The V and J genes are TRBV30 and TRBJ1-2, with D hard to call. Germline assignment: CDR1 GTSNPN and CDR2 SVGIG (reference sequence). V was cut by 3 bases and J by 4 bases, with 15 bases left in between. CDR3 size: 14 residues.

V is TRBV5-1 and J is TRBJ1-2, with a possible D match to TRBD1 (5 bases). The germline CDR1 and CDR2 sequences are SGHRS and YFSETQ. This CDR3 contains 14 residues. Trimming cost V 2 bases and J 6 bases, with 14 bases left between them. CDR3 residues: CASSFEGAQNGYTF. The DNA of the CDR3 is TGCGCCAGCAGCTTTGAAGGGGCGCAAAATGGCTACACCTTC. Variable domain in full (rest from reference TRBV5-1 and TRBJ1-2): KAGVTQTPRYLIKTRGQQVTLSCSPISGHRSVSWYQQTPGQGLQFLFEYFSETQRNKGNFPGRFSGRQFSNSRSEMNVSTLELGDSALYLCASSFEGAQNGYTFGSGTRLTVV.

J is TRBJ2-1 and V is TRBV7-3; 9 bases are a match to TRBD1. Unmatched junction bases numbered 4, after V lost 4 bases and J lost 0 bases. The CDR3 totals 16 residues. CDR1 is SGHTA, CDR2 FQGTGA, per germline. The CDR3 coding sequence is TGTGCCAGCAGCTCAGACAGGGGGAGCTCCTACAATGAGCAGTTCTTC. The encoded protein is CASSSDRGSSYNEQFF.

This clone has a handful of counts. DNA for the CDR3: TGCGCCAGCAGCCTGAAGACAGGGAGTAGTTCACCCCTCCACTTT. It is translated as CASSLKTGSSSPLHF. This rearrangement joins TRBV5-1 to TRBJ1-6, with 7 bases that match TRBD1. The CDR3 sequence is 15 residues long. Germline assignment: CDR1 SGHRS and CDR2 YFSETQ. After removal of 4 bases from V and 9 bases from J, the junction contained 10 bases not matched to a gene.

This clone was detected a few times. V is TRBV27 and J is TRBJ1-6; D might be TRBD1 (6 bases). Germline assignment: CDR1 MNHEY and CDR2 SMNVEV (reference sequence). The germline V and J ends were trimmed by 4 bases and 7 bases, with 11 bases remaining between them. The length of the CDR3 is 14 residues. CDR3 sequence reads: CASSSATGNSPLHF. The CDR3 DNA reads TGTGCCAGCAGTTCTGCGACAGGAAATTCACCCCTCCACTTT.

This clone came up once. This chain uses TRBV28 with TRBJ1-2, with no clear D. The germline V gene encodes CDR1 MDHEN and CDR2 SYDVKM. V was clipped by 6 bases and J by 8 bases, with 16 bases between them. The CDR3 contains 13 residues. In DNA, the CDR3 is TGTGCCAGCAGCTCTAACGCCCGGAGGGGCTACACCTTC. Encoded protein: CASSSNARRGYTF.

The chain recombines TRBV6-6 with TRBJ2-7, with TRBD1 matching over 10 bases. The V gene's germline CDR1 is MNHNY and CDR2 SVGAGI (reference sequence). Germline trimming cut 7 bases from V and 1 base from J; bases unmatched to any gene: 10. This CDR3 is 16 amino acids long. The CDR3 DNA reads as TGTGCCAGCACTTCCACCCGGGACAGGGGATCCTACGAGCAGTACTTC. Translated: CASTSTRDRGSYEQYF.

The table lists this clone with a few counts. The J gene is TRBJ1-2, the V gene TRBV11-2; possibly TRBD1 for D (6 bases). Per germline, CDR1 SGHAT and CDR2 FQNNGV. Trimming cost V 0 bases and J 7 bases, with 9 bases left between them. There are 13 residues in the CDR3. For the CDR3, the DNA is TGTGCCAGCAGCTTAGATAAGGGGGTTGGCTACACCTTC. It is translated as CASSLDKGVGYTF.

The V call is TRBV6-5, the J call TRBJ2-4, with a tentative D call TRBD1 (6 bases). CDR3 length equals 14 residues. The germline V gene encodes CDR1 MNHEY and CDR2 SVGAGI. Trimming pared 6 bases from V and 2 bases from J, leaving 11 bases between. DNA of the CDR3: TGTGCCAGCAGAGAGGGACACTCCAAAAACATTCAGTACTTC. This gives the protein CASREGHSKNIQYF.

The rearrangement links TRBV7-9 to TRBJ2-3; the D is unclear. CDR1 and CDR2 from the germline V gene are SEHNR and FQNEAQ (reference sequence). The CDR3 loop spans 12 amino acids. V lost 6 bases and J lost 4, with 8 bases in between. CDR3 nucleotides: TGTGCCAGCAGTTTGTTAGCAGATACGCAGTATTTT. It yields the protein CASSLLADTQYF.

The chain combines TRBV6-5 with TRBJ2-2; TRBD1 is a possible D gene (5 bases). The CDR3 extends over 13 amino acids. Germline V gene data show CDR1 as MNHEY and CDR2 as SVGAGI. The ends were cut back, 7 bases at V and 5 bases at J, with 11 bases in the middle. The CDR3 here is CASIGVGTGELFF. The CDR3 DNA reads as TGTGCCAGCATAGGGGTGGGAACCGGGGAGCTGTTTTTT.

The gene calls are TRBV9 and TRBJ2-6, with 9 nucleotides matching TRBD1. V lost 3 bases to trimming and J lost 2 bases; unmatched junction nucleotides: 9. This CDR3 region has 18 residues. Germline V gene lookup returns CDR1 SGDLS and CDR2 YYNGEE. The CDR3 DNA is TGTGCCAGCAGCGGGCCTCGGGACAGGGTGCCTGGGGCCAACGTCCTGACTTTC. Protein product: CASSGPRDRVPGANVLTF. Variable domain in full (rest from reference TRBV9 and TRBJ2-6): DSGVTQTPKHLITATGQRVTLRCSPRSGDLSVYWYQQSLDQGLQFLIQYYNGEERAKGNILERFSAQQFPDLHSELNLSSLELGDSALYFCASSGPRDRVPGANVLTFGAGSRLTVL.

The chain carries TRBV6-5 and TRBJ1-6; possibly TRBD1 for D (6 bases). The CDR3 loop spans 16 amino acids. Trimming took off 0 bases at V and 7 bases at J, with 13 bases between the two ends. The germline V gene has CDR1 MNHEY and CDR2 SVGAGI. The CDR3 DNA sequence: TGTGCCAGCAGTTACTCGCAGACAGGACCCAATTCACCCCTCCACTTT. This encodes CASSYSQTGPNSPLHF.

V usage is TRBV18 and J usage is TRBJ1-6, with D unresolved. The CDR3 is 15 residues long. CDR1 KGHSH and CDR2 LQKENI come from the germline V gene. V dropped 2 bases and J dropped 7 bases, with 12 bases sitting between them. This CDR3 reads CASSPVLGANSPLHF. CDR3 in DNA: TGTGCCAGCTCACCAGTTTTGGGCGCGAATTCACCCCTCCACTTT.

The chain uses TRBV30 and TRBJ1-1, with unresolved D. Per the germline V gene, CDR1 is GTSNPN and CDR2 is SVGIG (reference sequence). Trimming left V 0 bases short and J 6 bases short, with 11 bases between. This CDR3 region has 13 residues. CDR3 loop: CAWSVLGMAEAFF. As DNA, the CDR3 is TGTGCCTGGAGTGTGCTCGGGATGGCTGAAGCTTTCTTT.

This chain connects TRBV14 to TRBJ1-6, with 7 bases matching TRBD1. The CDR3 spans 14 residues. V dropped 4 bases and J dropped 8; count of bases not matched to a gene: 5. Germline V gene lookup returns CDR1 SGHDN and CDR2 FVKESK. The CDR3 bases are TGTGCCAGCAGCCCGACAGGGTGGTATTCACCCCTCCACTTT. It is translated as CASSPTGWYSPLHF.

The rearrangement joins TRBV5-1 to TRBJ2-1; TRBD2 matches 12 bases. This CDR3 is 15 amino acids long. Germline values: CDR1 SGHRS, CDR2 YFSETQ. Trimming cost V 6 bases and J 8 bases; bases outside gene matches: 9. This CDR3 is CASNWASGGADEQFF. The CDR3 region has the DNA TGCGCCAGCAACTGGGCTAGCGGGGGGGCGGATGAGCAGTTCTTC.

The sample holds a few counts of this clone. The CDR3 is CASTPRAGSYGYTF. The CDR3 DNA reads TGCGCCAGCACCCCAAGAGCGGGCTCCTATGGCTACACCTTC. V gene TRBV4-1 combines with J gene TRBJ1-2, with no clear D. Germline loops: CDR1 MGHRA, CDR2 YSYEKL. V lost 7 bases, J lost 4 bases, and 16 bases lay in between. The CDR3 length is 14 residues.

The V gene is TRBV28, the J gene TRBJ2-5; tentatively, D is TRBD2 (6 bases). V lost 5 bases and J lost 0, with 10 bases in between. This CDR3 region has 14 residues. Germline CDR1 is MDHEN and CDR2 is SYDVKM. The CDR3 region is CASSPREYQETQYF. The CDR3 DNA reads TGTGCCAGCAGTCCTCGGGAGTACCAAGAGACCCAGTACTTC.

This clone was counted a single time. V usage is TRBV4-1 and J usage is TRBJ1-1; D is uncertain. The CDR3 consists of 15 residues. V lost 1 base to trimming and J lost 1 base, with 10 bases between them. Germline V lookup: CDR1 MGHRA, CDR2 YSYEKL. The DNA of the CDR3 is TGCGCCAGCAGCCAAGGATTTCAAGCGAACACTGAAGCTTTCTTT. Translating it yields CASSQGFQANTEAFF.